Listed below are T cell receptor beta chains from one sample, sequenced in a study of blood T cell repertoires in COVID-19. Some clones are missing from TCRdb's copy, which holds only in-frame ones; the method was immunoSEQ multiplex PCR. The sample lists around 140,000 clones; roughly four fifths were seen once. The material sequenced was PBMCs or T cells enriched from blood (not recorded which). These TCRs come from a woman in her forties or fifties with acute COVID-19. CDR3s include the opening cysteine and the closing phenylalanine or tryptophan. Fields, in order: clone size, D gene, V gene, J gene, CDR3 protein, CDR3 DNA. The D gene is left open where the match is weak. For some rows the clone size is stated as once, few or many, or as a class when expanded; others skip it.

>once|NA|TRBV5-6|TRBJ1-1
CASATRGELNTEAFF
TGTGCCAGCGCTACGCGGGGTGAGTTGAACACTGAAGCTTTCTTT
>NA|NA|TRBV9|TRBJ1-6
CASSPNGGSGSPLHF
TGTGCCAGCAGCCCAAATGGGGGCTCGGGTTCACCCCTCCACTTT
>few|NA|TRBV2|TRBJ1-1
CASSRPVNTEAFF
TGTGCCAGCAGCAGGCCGGTGAACACTGAAGCTTTCTTT
>once|NA|TRBV14|TRBJ2-1
CASSQDRGVGPARHNEQFF
TGTGCCAGCAGCCAAGATCGCGGGGTAGGGCCGGCGAGGCACAATGAGCAGTTCTTC
>NA|NA|TRBV3-1/TRBV3-2|TRBJ2-3
CASREGAVTDTQYF
TGTGCCAGCAGGGAGGGAGCGGTCACAGATACGCAGTATTTT
>NA|NA|TRBV6-5|TRBJ1-5
CASSYSGRSNQPQHF
TGTGCCAGCAGTTACTCGGGGAGAAGCAATCAGCCCCAGCATTTT
>once|NA|TRBV20-1|TRBJ2-7
CSASFPVSYEQYF
TGCAGTGCTAGTTTCCCAGTCTCCTACGAGCAGTACTTC
>NA|NA|TRBV7-8|TRBJ2-3
CASSSHDKDVQYF
TGTGCCAGCAGCAGCCACGACAAGGATGTACAGTATTTT
>once|TRBD2|TRBV9|TRBJ2-3
CASSPSGSTDTQYF
TGTGCCAGCAGCCCTAGCGGGAGCACAGATACGCAGTATTTT
>NA|NA|TRBV5-4|TRBJ2-5
CASSLSADQETQYF
TGTGCCAGCAGCTTGTCAGCGGACCAAGAGACCCAGTACTTC
>once|TRBD2|TRBV11-3|TRBJ2-1
CASSLGASGRSSSYNEQFF
TGTGCCAGCAGCTTGGGGGCTAGCGGGAGATCTAGCTCCTACAATGAGCAGTTCTTC
>NA|NA|TRBV19|TRBJ2-3
CASSSGSGDTQYF
TGTGCCAGTAGTAGTGGGTCGGGAGATACGCAGTATTTT
>NA|TRBD1|TRBV7-9|TRBJ2-1
CASSFRRDRVNNEQFF
TGTGCCAGCAGCTTTAGGCGGGACAGGGTGAACAATGAGCAGTTCTTC
>NA|NA|TRBV13|TRBJ2-7
CASSFWRSYEQYF
TGTGCCAGCAGCTTTTGGCGGTCCTACGAGCAGTACTTC
>NA|NA|TRBV7-3|TRBJ2-1
CASSLSPSAREPGEQFF
TGTGCCAGCAGCTTATCCCCTAGCGCCCGAGAACCCGGTGAGCAGTTCTTC
>NA|NA|TRBV9|TRBJ2-5
CASSPVLGGSETQYF
TGTGCCAGCAGTCCTGTCTTGGGGGGATCTGAGACCCAGTACTTC
>medium-sized|NA|TRBV27|TRBJ1-2
CASSPRTGEVGYTF
TGTGCCAGCAGTCCTAGGACTGGAGAGGTTGGCTACACCTTC
>NA|NA|TRBV5-1|TRBJ1-1
CASSSRFRGERNTEAFF
TGCGCCAGCAGCTCTAGATTCAGGGGCGAGAGGAACACTGAAGCTTTCTTT
>NA|TRBD2|TRBV9|TRBJ2-3
CASSVASGHSTDTQYF
TGTGCCAGCAGCGTAGCTAGCGGGCATAGCACAGATACGCAGTATTTT
>NA|TRBD2|TRBV19|TRBJ2-7
CASSDGTRVEQYF
TGTGCCAGTAGTGACGGGACTAGAGTCGAGCAGTACTTC
>few|NA|TRBV5-1|TRBJ1-2
CASSSNQGLGGYTF
TGCGCCAGCAGCTCAAATCAGGGGTTAGGTGGCTACACCTTC
>NA|TRBD2|TRBV4-1|TRBJ2-1
CASSPRFPSGSQYEQFF
TGCGCCAGCAGCCCCAGGTTTCCTAGCGGGAGTCAGTATGAGCAGTTCTTC
>few|NA|TRBV28|TRBJ1-4
CASSLAGDREKLFF
TGTGCCAGCAGTTTGGCAGGGGACCGTGAAAAACTGTTTTTT
>NA|NA|TRBV28|TRBJ2-7
CASSYRVPTREQYF
TGTGCCAGCAGTTACAGGGTCCCTACACGGGAGCAGTACTTC
>NA|NA|TRBV30|TRBJ1-2
CAWGGSSRSAAF
TGTGCCTGGGGGGGCAGTAGTAGGTCGGCGGCATTC
>NA|TRBD2|TRBV10-3|TRBJ2-3
CAISESAGNTDTQYF
TGTGCCATCAGTGAATCAGCGGGGAACACAGATACGCAGTATTTT
>few|TRBD2|TRBV5-1|TRBJ2-1
CASSLVPSGRAANEQFF
TGCGCCAGCAGCTTGGTCCCCAGCGGGAGGGCCGCCAATGAGCAGTTCTTC
>NA|NA|TRBV19|TRBJ2-1
CASSILGGLRNEQFF
TGTGCCAGTAGTATTTTAGGGGGACTACGCAATGAGCAGTTCTTC
>NA|NA|TRBV12-5|TRBJ1-5
CASGLSGANQPQHF
TGTGCTAGTGGTTTGTCTGGGGCCAATCAGCCCCAGCATTTT
>NA|TRBD1|TRBV30|TRBJ1-4
CAWSVSGGNEKLFF
TGTGCCTGGAGTGTATCAGGGGGTAATGAAAAACTGTTTTTT
>NA|TRBD2|TRBV11-3|TRBJ2-2
CASSSHPGLAGVYDTGELFF
TGTGCCAGCAGCTCTCATCCGGGACTAGCGGGAGTGTACGACACCGGGGAGCTGTTTTTT